Described below is a single T cell receptor beta chain sequence and its context. The data belong to a study of CD8+ T cells in alopecia areata. Whole-study context: Administration of oral tofacitinib to treated patients was at 5 to 10 mg twice daily.

Treatment specified: oral pan-JAK inhibitor, 5-10 mg twice daily. Extracted RNA was reverse transcribed into cDNA, the sequencing template. Repertoires were generated with immunoSEQ multiplex PCR, while TCRdb's copy carries only in-frame clones and drops some. The sample carries a few hundred thousand clones, 35% to 40% recorded once. The germline V gene has CDR1 SGHAT and CDR2 FQNNGV. The CDR3 sequence is 19 residues long. The V gene lost 1 base and the J gene lost 2 bases, with 22 bases spanning the gap. This receptor was obtained from a human donor with alopecia areata. The J gene is TRBJ2-3, the V gene TRBV11-2, with D maybe TRBD2 (6 bases). Sequencing used CD4+ T cells sorted from blood, obtained between weeks 30 and 35, from a patient treated with tofacitinib. The CDR3 spells CASSLGSTGGVIFTDTQYF. CDR3 DNA: TGTGCCAGCAGCTTAGGAAGTACTGGCGGGGTGATATTCACAGATACGCAGTATTTT. The variable domain in full, with the rest retrieved from reference TRBV11-2 and TRBJ2-3, is EAGVAQSPRYKIIEKRQSVAFWCNPISGHATLYWYQQILGQGPKLLIQFQNNGVVDDSQLPKDRFSAERLKGVDSTLKIQPAKLEDSAVYLCASSLGSTGGVIFTDTQYFGPGTRLTVL.